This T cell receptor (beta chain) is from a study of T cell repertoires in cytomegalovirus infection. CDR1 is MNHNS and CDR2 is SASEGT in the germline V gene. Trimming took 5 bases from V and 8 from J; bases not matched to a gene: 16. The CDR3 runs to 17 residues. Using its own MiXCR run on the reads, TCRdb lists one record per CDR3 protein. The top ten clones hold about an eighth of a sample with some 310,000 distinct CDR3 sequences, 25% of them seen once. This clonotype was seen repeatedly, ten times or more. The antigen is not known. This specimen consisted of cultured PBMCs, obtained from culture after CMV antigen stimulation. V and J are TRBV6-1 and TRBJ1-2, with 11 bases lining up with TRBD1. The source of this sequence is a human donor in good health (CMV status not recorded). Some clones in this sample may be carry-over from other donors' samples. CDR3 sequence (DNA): TGTGCCAGCAGTCGCACCGGGACAGGGGGGTTTCGAGGAGGCTACACCTTC. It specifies CASSRTGTGGFRGGYTF.